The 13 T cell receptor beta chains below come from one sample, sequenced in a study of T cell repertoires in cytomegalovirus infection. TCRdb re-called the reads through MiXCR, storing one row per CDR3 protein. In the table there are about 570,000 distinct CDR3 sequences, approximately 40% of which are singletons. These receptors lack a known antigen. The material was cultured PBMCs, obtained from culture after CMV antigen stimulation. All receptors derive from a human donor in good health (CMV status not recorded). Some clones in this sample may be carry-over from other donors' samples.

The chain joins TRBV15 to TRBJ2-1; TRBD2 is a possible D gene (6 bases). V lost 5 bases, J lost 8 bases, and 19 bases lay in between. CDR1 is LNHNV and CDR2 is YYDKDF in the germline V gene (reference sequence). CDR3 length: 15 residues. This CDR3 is CATSPLLRGAYEQFF. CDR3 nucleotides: TGTGCCACCAGCCCCCTTTTGCGGGGAGCTTATGAGCAGTTCTTC.

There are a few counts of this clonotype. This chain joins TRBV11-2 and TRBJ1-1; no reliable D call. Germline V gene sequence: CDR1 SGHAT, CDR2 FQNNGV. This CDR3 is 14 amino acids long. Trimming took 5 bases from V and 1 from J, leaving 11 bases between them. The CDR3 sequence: CASSTPLKNTEAFF. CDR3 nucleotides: TGTGCCAGCAGCACCCCTCTAAAGAACACTGAAGCTTTCTTT.

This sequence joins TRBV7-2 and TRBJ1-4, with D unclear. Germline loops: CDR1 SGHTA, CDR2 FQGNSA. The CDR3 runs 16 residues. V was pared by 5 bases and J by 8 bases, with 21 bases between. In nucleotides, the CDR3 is TGTGCCAGCAGCCAATCCATGGTATATGGGCCGGAAAAACTGTTTTTT. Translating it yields CASSQSMVYGPEKLFF.

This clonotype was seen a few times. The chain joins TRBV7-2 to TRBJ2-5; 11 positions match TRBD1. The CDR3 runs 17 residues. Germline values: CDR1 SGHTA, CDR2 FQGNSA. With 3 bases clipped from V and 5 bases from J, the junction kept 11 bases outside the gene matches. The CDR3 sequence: CASSFAPGQGEGETQYF. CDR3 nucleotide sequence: TGTGCCAGCAGCTTTGCACCGGGACAGGGGGAAGGGGAGACCCAGTACTTC.

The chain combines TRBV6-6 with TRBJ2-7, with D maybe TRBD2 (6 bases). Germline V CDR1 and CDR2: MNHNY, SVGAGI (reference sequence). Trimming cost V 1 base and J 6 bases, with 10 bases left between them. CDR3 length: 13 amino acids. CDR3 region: CASSYLQGGEQYF. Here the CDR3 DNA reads TGTGCCAGCAGTTACTTGCAGGGAGGCGAGCAGTACTTC.

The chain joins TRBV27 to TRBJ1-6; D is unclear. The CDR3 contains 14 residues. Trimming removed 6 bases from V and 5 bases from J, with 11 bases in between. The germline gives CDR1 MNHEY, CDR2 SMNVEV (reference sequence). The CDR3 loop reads CASRRLSDNSPLHF. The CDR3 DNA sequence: TGTGCCAGCAGGCGGCTCTCTGATAATTCACCCCTCCACTTT.

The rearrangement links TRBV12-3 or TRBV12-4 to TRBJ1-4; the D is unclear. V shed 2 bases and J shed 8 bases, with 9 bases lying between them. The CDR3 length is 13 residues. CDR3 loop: CASSLTPEEKLFF. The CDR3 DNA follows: TGTGCCAGCAGTTTAACCCCTGAGGAAAAACTGTTTTTT.

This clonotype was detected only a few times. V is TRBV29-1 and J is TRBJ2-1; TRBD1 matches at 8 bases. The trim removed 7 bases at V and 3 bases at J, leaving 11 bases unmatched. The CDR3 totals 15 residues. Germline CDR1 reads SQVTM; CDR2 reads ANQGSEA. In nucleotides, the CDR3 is TGCAGCGCTGGGACAGGCGAGCGATACTACAATGAGCAGTTCTTC. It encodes CSAGTGERYYNEQFF.

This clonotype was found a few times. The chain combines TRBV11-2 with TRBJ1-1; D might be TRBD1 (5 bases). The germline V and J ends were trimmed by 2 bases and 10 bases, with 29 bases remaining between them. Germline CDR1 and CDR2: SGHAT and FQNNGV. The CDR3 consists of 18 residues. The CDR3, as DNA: TGTGCCAGCAGCTTACCCCGCGGGGGACGGGGGGGAATAAGTGGAGCTTTCTTT. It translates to CASSLPRGGRGGISGAFF.

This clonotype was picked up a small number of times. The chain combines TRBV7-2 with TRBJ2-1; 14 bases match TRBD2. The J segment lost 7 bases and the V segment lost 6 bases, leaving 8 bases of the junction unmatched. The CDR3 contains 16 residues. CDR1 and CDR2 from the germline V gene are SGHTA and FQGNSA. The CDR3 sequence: CASSTVGTSGRNEQFF. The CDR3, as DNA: TGTGCCAGCAGTACCGTCGGGACTAGCGGGAGAAATGAGCAGTTCTTC.

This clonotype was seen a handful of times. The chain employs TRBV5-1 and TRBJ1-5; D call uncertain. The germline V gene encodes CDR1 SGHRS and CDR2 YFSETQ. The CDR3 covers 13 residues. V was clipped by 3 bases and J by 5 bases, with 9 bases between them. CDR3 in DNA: TGCGCCAGCAGCTATGAACCAGATCAGCCCCAGCATTTT. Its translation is CASSYEPDQPQHF.

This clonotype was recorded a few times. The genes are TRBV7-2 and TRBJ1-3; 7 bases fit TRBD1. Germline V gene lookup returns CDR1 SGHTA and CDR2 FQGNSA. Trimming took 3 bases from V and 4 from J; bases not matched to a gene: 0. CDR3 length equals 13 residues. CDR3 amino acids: CASSLGQGNTIYF. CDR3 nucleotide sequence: TGTGCCAGCAGCTTGGGACAGGGAAACACCATATATTTT.

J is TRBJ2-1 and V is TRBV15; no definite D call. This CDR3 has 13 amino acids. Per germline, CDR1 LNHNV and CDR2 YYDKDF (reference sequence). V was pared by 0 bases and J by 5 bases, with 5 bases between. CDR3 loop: CATSRDSHNEQFF. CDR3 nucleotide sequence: TGTGCCACCAGCAGAGATTCGCACAATGAGCAGTTCTTC.